The clone carrying this T cell receptor (beta chain) was observed a handful of times. Its antigen remains unknown. The record originates from a study of beta chain features in type 1 diabetes. The sequenced template was cDNA made from the entire isolated RNA. The assay was immunoSEQ multiplex PCR, and TCRdb's table has in-frame clones only and misses some. The sample includes around 41,000 clones, 65% to 70% of them seen just once. Broader study findings: When Type 1 diabetes patients were examined, their TCRB CDR3s proved moderately but significantly shorter in all four CD4+ subsets.

The CDR3 totals 13 residues. Germline lookup yields CDR1 SGHDT and CDR2 YYEEEE. J was trimmed by 4 bases and V by 3 bases; bases with no gene match: 1. The receptor's source is a man aged 30 to 45 with type 1 diabetes. Some clones in this sample may be carry-over from other donors' samples. Sequenced sample: Tregs from blood. The chain links TRBV5-6 to TRBJ2-3; 8 bases map to TRBD1. In nucleotides, the CDR3 is TGTGCCAGCAGCTGGACAGGGCCAGATACGCAGTATTTT. Its protein product is CASSWTGPDTQYF.